The following is a T cell receptor (beta chain) sequence with its context. What it binds is unknown. V was clipped by 4 bases and J by 7 bases, with 23 bases between them. The CDR3 is 17 residues long. The germline V gene has CDR1 LGHDT and CDR2 YNNKEL (reference sequence). Each CDR3 protein gets one entry after TCRdb re-called the 5' RACE reads with MiXCR. The table records about 160,000 distinct CDR3 sequences, about a sixth of them present only once. This sample was included in a study of CD8 T cells in ankylosing spondylitis. Whole-study findings and limits: A TCR beta motif made of about 8 highly homologous variants seemed typical of ankylosing spondylitis blood. Clones linked to disease, bearing a CD8+ phenotype, were relatively rare in peripheral blood.

Source material: blood, either unsorted or a sorted T cell fraction (not recorded which). The chain carries TRBV3-1 and TRBJ1-5; the D is unclear. The clonotype was recovered from a male donor with ankylosing spondylitis or in good health (not recorded which). The CDR3 nucleotides are TGTGCCAGCAGCCGCGGTCAGGAAACGGGCGGACGGCAGCCCCAGCATTTT. It specifies CASSRGQETGGRQPQHF.